These T cell receptor beta chains were read from a single sample in a study of fetal regulatory T cell absence and autoimmunity. Method: immunoSEQ multiplex PCR; TCRdb's copy keeps in-frame clones and lacks some. Of roughly 95,000 clones listed, 72% are singletons. Sequencing was performed on pancreas tissue. Every receptor here comes from a male donor with IPEX syndrome. CDR3s include the opening cysteine and the closing phenylalanine or tryptophan. The D gene is left open where the match is weak. Where a row states a size, it is once, few, many or the class of an expanded clone; other rows omit it.

TRBD1,once,TRBJ1-2,TRBV19,15,CASSGDRFSNYGYTF,TGTGCCAGTAGTGGGGACAGGTTTTCTAACTATGGCTACACCTTC
TRBD1,once,TRBJ2-7,TRBV10-3,15,CAIRTGTGIHYEQYF,TGTGCCATCAGAACCGGGACAGGGATCCACTACGAGCAGTACTTC
TRBD2,.,TRBJ2-7,TRBV4-1,16,CASSQGSSGRTYEQYF,TGCGCCAGCAGCCAAGGATCTAGCGGGAGGACTTACGAGCAGTACTTC
TRBD2,.,TRBJ2-2,TRBV6-6,16,CASRGLASGYTGELFF,TGTGCCAGCAGGGGACTAGCCTCGGGGTACACCGGGGAGCTGTTTTTT
.,.,TRBJ2-3,TRBV6-6,13,CASNWGGTDTQYF,TGTGCCAGCAATTGGGGCGGAACAGATACGCAGTATTTT
.,.,TRBJ1-5,TRBV5-1,13,CASSLVSNQPQHF,TGCGCCAGCAGCTTGGTATCCAATCAGCCCCAGCATTTT
TRBD1,few,TRBJ1-2,TRBV29-1,13,CSVEGTGTRGYTF,TGCAGCGTTGAAGGGACAGGGACCAGGGGCTACACCTTC
.,.,TRBJ1-1,TRBV11-3,15,CASSVPQGLGTEAFF,TGTGCCAGCAGCGTACCCCAGGGTTTAGGCACTGAAGCTTTCTTT
TRBD2,.,TRBJ2-7,TRBV19,15,CASSPGLAGIYEQYF,TGTGCCAGTAGTCCGGGACTAGCGGGGATCTACGAGCAGTACTTC
.,.,TRBJ1-1,TRBV6-5,14,CASSRTVGNTEAFF,TGTGCCAGCAGTCGGACAGTTGGGAACACTGAAGCTTTCTTT
.,.,TRBJ1-1,TRBV13,15,CASSLFAGVNTEAFF,TGTGCCAGCAGCTTATTCGCAGGGGTGAACACTGAAGCTTTCTTT
.,.,TRBJ2-1,TRBV9,14,CASSPPEGRGEQFF,TGTGCCAGCAGCCCCCCTGAGGGGCGGGGCGAGCAGTTCTTC
TRBD1,.,TRBJ2-7,TRBV29-1,14,CSVSTGTVTYEQYF,TGCAGCGTTTCCACCGGGACAGTGACCTACGAGCAGTACTTC
TRBD2,.,TRBJ2-3,TRBV11-2,19,CASSLDQGPSGGVTDTQYF,TGTGCCAGCAGCTTAGATCAGGGTCCTAGCGGGGGGGTCACAGATACGCAGTATTTT
TRBD2,.,TRBJ2-5,TRBV6-4,15,CASSDSGRAQETQYF,TGTGCCAGCAGTGACAGCGGGAGGGCCCAAGAGACCCAGTACTTC
TRBD2,.,TRBJ2-2,TRBV4-1,18,CASSQLLRLAKRPGELFF,TGCGCCAGCAGCCAGTTACTCCGACTAGCCAAACGTCCCGGGGAGCTGTTTTTT
.,.,TRBJ2-7,TRBV7-8,15,CASSLDSSIRYEQYF,TGTGCCAGCAGCTTAGATAGCTCGATTAGGTACGAGCAGTACTTC
TRBD2,.,TRBJ2-5,TRBV27,15,CASSPLAGVAETQYF,TGTGCCAGCAGTCCGCTAGCGGGAGTTGCAGAGACCCAGTACTTC
TRBD1,.,TRBJ1-1,TRBV6-4,15,CASSEQGARDTEAFF,TGTGCCAGCAGTGAACAGGGGGCGAGAGACACTGAAGCTTTCTTT
.,once,TRBJ1-2,TRBV25-1,11,CASSDNYGYTF,TGTGCCAGCAGTGACAACTATGGCTACACCTTC
.,.,TRBJ2-5,TRBV7-2,13,CASSLGGQETQYF,TGTGCCAGCAGCTTAGGGGGCCAAGAGACCCAGTACTTC
.,.,TRBJ2-3,TRBV7-2,14,CASSVHTKGDTQYF,TGTGCCAGCAGCGTACACACGAAGGGAGATACGCAGTATTTT
TRBD2,once,TRBJ2-1,TRBV10-1,14,CASSGREGDNEQFF,TGCGCCAGCAGTGGACGGGAGGGCGACAATGAGCAGTTCTTC